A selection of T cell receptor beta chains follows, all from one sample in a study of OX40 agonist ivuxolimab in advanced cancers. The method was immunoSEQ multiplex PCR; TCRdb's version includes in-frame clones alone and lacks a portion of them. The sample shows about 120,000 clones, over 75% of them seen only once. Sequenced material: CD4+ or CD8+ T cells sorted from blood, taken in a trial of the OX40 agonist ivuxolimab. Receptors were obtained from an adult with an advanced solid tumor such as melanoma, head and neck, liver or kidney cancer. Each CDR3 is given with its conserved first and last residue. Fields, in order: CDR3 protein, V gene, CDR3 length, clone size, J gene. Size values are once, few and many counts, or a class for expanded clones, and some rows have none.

CASGGEKLFF,TRBV7-9,10,few,TRBJ1-4
CASSFSPESTDTQYF,TRBV7-8,15,.,TRBJ2-3
CASSEDKLRDSPLHF,TRBV6-1,15,.,TRBJ1-6
CASSQRQRGSTGELFF,TRBV7-2,16,.,TRBJ2-2
CASSRGSNQPQHF,TRBV10-2,13,.,TRBJ1-5
CASSSPQQGEKLFF,TRBV7-2,14,.,TRBJ1-4
CASSKIHRGGNQPQHF,TRBV14,16,.,TRBJ1-5
CASSLETQGRGYTF,TRBV7-9,14,.,TRBJ1-2
CASRRDFSALYEQYF,TRBV19,15,.,TRBJ2-7
CASSLSRGANSYNEQFF,TRBV11-3,17,.,TRBJ2-1
CASAGFRAGDQETQYF,TRBV9,16,.,TRBJ2-5
CASSLAGVGRGNTIYF,TRBV5-5,16,.,TRBJ1-3
CASNSFAGVNEQFF,TRBV28,14,.,TRBJ2-1
CASSPPSLATDTQYF,TRBV18,15,.,TRBJ2-3
CASSLTGQGDVEQYF,TRBV7-2,15,.,TRBJ2-7
CASSFLAAEKDTQYF,TRBV28,15,.,TRBJ2-3
CAIKDGQETQYF,TRBV10-3,12,few,TRBJ2-5
CASSFNRGLGNTIYF,TRBV28,15,once,TRBJ1-3
CASSGGTGGLYEQYF,TRBV6-1,15,.,TRBJ2-7
CASSLLSSYNSPLHF,TRBV5-4,15,.,TRBJ1-6
CASSKAGIVSYNEQFF,TRBV5-8,16,.,TRBJ2-1
CASKRLDPQETQYF,TRBV2,14,.,TRBJ2-5
CASSEGPASYEQYF,TRBV6-1,14,.,TRBJ2-7
CASSSPGSREKLFF,TRBV5-6,14,.,TRBJ1-4
CASSGGLQNTEAFF,TRBV9,14,.,TRBJ1-1
CASSLTGDRETQYF,TRBV4-1,14,once,TRBJ2-5
CASSPRDTGEKLFF,TRBV18,14,.,TRBJ1-4
CASTLPESYEQYF,TRBV6-6,13,.,TRBJ2-7
CASREAGGPYEQYF,TRBV7-2,14,.,TRBJ2-7
CASSSPPGTGGQETQYF,TRBV7-9,17,.,TRBJ2-5
CASSQNTEAFF,TRBV14,11,.,TRBJ1-1
CASSWSGYTDTQYF,TRBV5-6,14,.,TRBJ2-3
CASGTGVHEQYF,TRBV6-6,12,.,TRBJ2-7
CASSYQHGTEAFF,TRBV6-5,13,.,TRBJ1-1
CASSYLVTEAFF,TRBV7-2,12,.,TRBJ1-1
CASSLSGGHETQYF,TRBV28,14,once,TRBJ2-5
CASSLDSANYGYTF,TRBV5-1,14,once,TRBJ1-2
CASSQGLAGGQETQYF,TRBV4-1,16,once,TRBJ2-5
CASSLEGTGGLYEQYF,TRBV7-2,16,.,TRBJ2-7
CASRTKRGTSFFYEQYF,TRBV12-2,17,.,TRBJ2-7
CASSPRGPPRGSTEAFF,TRBV18,17,.,TRBJ1-1
CSVVSVGRGDTQYF,TRBV29-1,14,.,TRBJ2-3
CASSLNHGGDRGTNSNQPQHF,TRBV23-1,21,.,TRBJ1-5
CAISSPGETQYF,TRBV10-3,12,.,TRBJ2-5
CASSRQANTEAFF,TRBV11-3,13,.,TRBJ1-1
CASSRGAGSYNEQFF,TRBV7-8,15,.,TRBJ2-1
CASSLKRTSGNYEQYF,TRBV5-6,16,.,TRBJ2-7
CASSLWLGVGQANSPLHF,TRBV5-5,18,once,TRBJ1-6
CASTTRETQYF,TRBV28,11,.,TRBJ2-5
CASSLRLDGLYGYTF,TRBV27,15,.,TRBJ1-2
CASSLVGTANTEAFF,TRBV5-1,15,.,TRBJ1-1
CASRGSANTGELFF,TRBV4-3,14,.,TRBJ2-2